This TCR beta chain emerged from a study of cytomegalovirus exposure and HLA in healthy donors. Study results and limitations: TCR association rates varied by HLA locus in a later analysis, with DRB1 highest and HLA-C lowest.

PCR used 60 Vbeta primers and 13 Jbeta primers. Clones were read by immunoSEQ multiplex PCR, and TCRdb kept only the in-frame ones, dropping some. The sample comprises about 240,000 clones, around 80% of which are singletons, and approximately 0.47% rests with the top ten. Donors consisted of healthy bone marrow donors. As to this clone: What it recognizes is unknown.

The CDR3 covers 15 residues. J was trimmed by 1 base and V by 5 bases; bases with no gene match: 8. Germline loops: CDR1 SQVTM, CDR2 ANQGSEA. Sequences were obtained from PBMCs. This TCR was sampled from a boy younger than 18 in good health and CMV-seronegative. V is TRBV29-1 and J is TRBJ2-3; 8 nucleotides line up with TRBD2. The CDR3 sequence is CSVRGWRGGTDTQYF. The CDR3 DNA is TGCAGCGTTCGTGGTTGGCGGGGGGGCACAGATACGCAGTATTTT.